A single sample gave rise to the 6 T cell receptor beta chains below, sequenced in a study of somatic mutations in cytotoxic T cells in rheumatoid arthritis. The repertoire was sequenced with immunoSEQ multiplex PCR; TCRdb's copy has only in-frame clones and lacks some. The sample holds some 20,000 clones, 85% to 90% seen once. Sequenced material: CD8+ T cells sorted from blood. All receptors derive from a woman in her 50s in good health.

The chain combines TRBV6-5 with TRBJ1-1, with 8 bases that match TRBD1. V shed 2 bases, J shed 3 bases, and the junction held 8 bases outside the gene matches. This CDR3 has 16 amino acids. Per the germline V gene, CDR1 is MNHEY and CDR2 is SVGAGI. CDR3: CASSYLRGQEDTEAFF. The CDR3 DNA reads TGTGCCAGCAGTTACCTAAGGGGACAGGAAGACACTGAAGCTTTCTTT.

A note on this clone: The junction does not match germline at one end; this may be a read error. The V gene is TRBV7-7, the J gene TRBJ2-5; 11 bases fit TRBD2. The CDR3 spans 16 residues. Looked up from germline, CDR1 is SSHAT and CDR2 is FNYEAQ (reference sequence). The DNA of the CDR3 is TGTGCTAGCAGCTTGTTGACTAGCGGGACCCAAGAGACCCAGTACTTC. It translates to CASSLLTSGTQETQYF.

This clone showed up just a few times. For the CDR3, the DNA is TGTGCCAGCAACATAGGCCCCGTGAACACTGAAGCTTTCTTT. Translated, it gives CASNIGPVNTEAFF. The V and J genes are TRBV6-6 and TRBJ1-1; no definite D call. The ends were cut back, 7 bases at V and 0 bases at J, with 12 bases in the middle. Looked up from germline, CDR1 is MNHNY and CDR2 is SVGAGI (reference sequence). The CDR3 has 14 amino acids.

The chain links TRBV10-3 to TRBJ2-3, with D perhaps matching TRBD1 (6 bases). Between the trimmed V and J ends, which lost 4 bases and 2 bases, there was a span of 31 bases. Germline CDR1 reads ENHRY; CDR2 reads SYGVKD. The CDR3 contains 21 residues. CDR3 loop: CAISGTRTDDSGAYLTDTQYF. As DNA, the CDR3 is TGTGCCATCAGTGGAACCCGGACGGATGACTCAGGGGCGTATCTCACAGATACGCAGTATTTT.

The chain joins TRBV11-2 to TRBJ2-3; 10 bases fit TRBD2. The CDR3 consists of 15 residues. V gave up 3 bases and J gave up 3 bases; unmatched junction bases: 3. The V gene's germline CDR1 is SGHAT and CDR2 FQNNGV. The CDR3 here is CASSFGAGGTDTQYF. The CDR3 DNA follows: TGTGCCAGCAGCTTCGGAGCGGGGGGGACAGATACGCAGTATTTT.

This rearrangement joins TRBV4-3 to TRBJ1-1; possible D gene TRBD1, 6 bases. Trimming shortened V by 6 bases and J by 4 bases, and 12 bases separated the two germline ends. This CDR3 comprises 13 residues. Germline CDR1 is LGHNA and CDR2 is YSLEER. CDR3 nucleotide sequence: TGCGCCAGCAGTTTCACAGGGTCCACTGAAGCTTTCTTT. This encodes CASSFTGSTEAFF.